Below, one T cell receptor beta chain is given with its context. Its cognate antigen has yet to be identified. The record has no base qualities; no much larger clone is one base away. Genomic DNA was isolated from the sorted cells so that the TCRbeta CDR3 region could be sequenced. The immunoSEQ Assay was used to sequence the TCRbeta CDR3 regions. TCRdb carries this immuneACCESS record with in-frame sequences only. Its versions omit some clonotypes, under half of them owing to an unresolved V gene in the studies checked, with the rest unexplained. A total of about 70,000 clones appear in this sample, roughly 89% of them only once. The ten largest clones represent approximately 3% of the sample. The data stem from a study of OX40 agonist ivuxolimab in advanced cancers. At the level of the whole study: Ivuxolimab was an agonistic, fully human IgG2 monoclonal antibody directed against OX40 (CD134), a costimulatory receptor. The purpose of peripheral TCRbeta sequencing was to test whether ivuxolimab changed TCR sequence diversity and led to clonal T-cell expansion. The paper covers the monotherapy dose-escalation part of the phase I ivuxolimab trial, which included N of about 51 patients. Prior anti-PD-1, anti-PD-L1 or anti-CTLA-4 therapy was permitted, and checkpoint inhibitors had been received by about 36% of dose-escalation patients. Of the 50 or so patients in dose escalation, around 19 had hepatocellular carcinoma, approximately 15 had melanoma, 9 had renal cell carcinoma and 9 had head and neck cancer. Partial responses were achieved by three dose-escalation patients, of whom one had hepatocellular carcinoma and two had cutaneous melanoma. The dose-escalation cohort was 82.7% male with a mean age of around 62 years, ranging from about 20 to 85. Intravenous ivuxolimab was administered to patients every 2 weeks at six dose levels: 0.01, 0.1, 0.3, 1.5, 3 and 10 mg/kg. What the research found in general, with its limitations: Which antigens the clonally expanded peripheral T cells were specific for was not determined. After ivuxolimab, expanded clones were on average more numerous among CD8+ T cells than among CD4+ T cells. Low levels of normalized T-cell clonal expansion were also shown by some nonresponding patients. Clonal expansion of both CD4+ and CD8+ blood T cells was observed from baseline to week 6 at doses 0.1 to 3.0 mg/kg. In the 0.1-3.0 mg/kg groups, partial responders had among the lowest normalized peripheral clonal expansion, particularly in CD8+ T cells.

Inclusive of the bounding cysteine and phenylalanine, the CDR3 is 14 residues long. The sequence is cut down to CDR3 DNA, 42 bases in frame from base 1. The germline V gene yields SGHVS for CDR1 and FNYEAQ for CDR2. Trimming takes 5 bases from V and 3 bases from J, and the germline ends sit 14 bases apart. Patients with a history of autoimmune disease or receiving systemic immunosuppression were excluded from the trial. Peripheral blood for TCR sequencing was collected from all dose cohorts at baseline, on cycle 4 day 1, and on cycle 7 day 1. Samples were obtained from an open-label, multicenter, first-in-human phase I dose-escalation trial of ivuxolimab. The trial enrolled adults with locally advanced or metastatic head and neck squamous cell, hepatocellular, melanoma or renal cell carcinoma. Before TCR sequencing, CD4+ T cells and CD8+ T cells were sorted from peripheral blood as separate populations.

The TCR sequence derives from an adult with an advanced solid tumor such as melanoma, head and neck, liver or kidney cancer. The source was CD4+ or CD8+ T cells sorted from blood, collected in a trial of the OX40 agonist ivuxolimab. The chain is made from TRBV7-6 and TRBJ2-7; the D gene could be either TRBD1 or TRBD2, each agreeing at 5 bases. The bases read TGTGCCAGCAGCCGACGGGACGGTTACTACGAGCAGTACTTC. Its protein product is CASSRRDGYYEQYF.